The following is a T cell receptor beta chain sequence with its context. Its target antigen remains unknown. No quality values exist for individual bases; no much larger clone is one base distant. This specimen comes from a study of T-cell memory formation after mild COVID-19 (dated by TCRdb to the early 2020s). Looking at the study overall: Most TCR sequence clusters were specific to one of the two donors. In a couple of donors, T-cell clones that expanded and contracted after mild COVID-19 were tracked by sequencing TCRalpha and TCRbeta repertoires over time. The cohort was made up of two young adult volunteers, one female and one male, who were previously healthy.

Sequencing used an Illumina NovaSeq 6000. TCRalpha and TCRbeta cDNA libraries were built by 5'RACE with constant-segment primers, adding sample barcodes and unique molecular identifiers. RNA was extracted from every sample with Trizol reagent. Libraries were amplified in two PCR steps, with a second sample barcode and Illumina TruSeq adapters added in the second step. Sequencing of libraries was performed on an Illumina NovaSeq with 2 x 150 bp paired-end reads. The source study handled its data this way. Reads were demultiplexed and collapsed into UMI-guided consensus sequences with migec v1.2.7. Using mixcr v2.1.11, UMI consensuses were aligned to TRA and TRB V and J templates and then assembled into clonotypes. A clonotype was counted as expanded or contracted only when both edgeR and NoisET called the clonotype significant, with the noise models trained on biological replicates. edgeR calls used a false discovery rate-adjusted p below 0.01 and a log2 fold-change threshold of 1. PCA with hierarchical clustering of max-normalized trajectories of the 1000 most abundant clonotypes was used as exploratory dynamics analysis. Separately sequenced CD4+ and CD8+ repertoires were used to assign a CD4 or CD8 phenotype to each responding clone. The raw public reads went through TCRdb reprocessing: fastp at Q25, MiXCR clone calling, in-frame beta chains kept. Each CDR3 protein gets just one entry, which takes the most common genes and DNA from the rows behind it. The V and J calls were not made by the authors but by TCRdb's processing. Present in this sample are under 600,000 distinct CDR3 sequences, less than 25% of which were seen just once. Jointly, the top ten make up 7.5% to 9.5% of the sample.

PBMCs were isolated by Ficoll-Paque density gradient centrifugation. The investigation overall reported the following: Some responding clones were found in pre-infection memory, which suggests that pre-existing cross-reactive memory T cells took part in the SARS-CoV-2 response. SARS-CoV-2 specificity was not confirmed for the second-wave clones peaking on day 37. From day 15 to 85, contracting clones showed balanced CD4/CD8 phenotypes, whereas a second wave of clones that expanded from day 15 to 37 leaned towards CD4+. The study covered only a couple of mild cases, and larger cohorts including severe cases with pre-infection samples were considered necessary. Contracting CD4+ clones were located mainly in the CM and EM memory subsets, whereas CD8+ clones were found to be enriched in EMRA.

Sequencing input: PBMCs or a T cell subset sorted from them (not recorded which). This clonotype originated in an adult woman who had mild COVID-19 (a few samples of this study predate the infection). The sample titles of this study are shuffled in the database, so cell type and time point are left out; the donor was told from shared clones.

The DNA reads TGTGCCAGCAGTGAACTTCCAGGGATACCCTACGAGCAGTACTTC. It translates to CASSELPGIPYEQYF. This receptor chain uses TRBV6-1 and TRBJ2-7, with a tentative D gene TRBD1 over 5 matching bases. CDR3 length: 15 amino acids, cysteine to phenylalanine. CDR3 DNA only is kept here, 45 bases in frame from base 1. V lost 2 bases and J lost 2 bases; the stretch between them is 13 bases long. Looking up the germline V gene yields CDR1 MNHNS and CDR2 SASEGT.